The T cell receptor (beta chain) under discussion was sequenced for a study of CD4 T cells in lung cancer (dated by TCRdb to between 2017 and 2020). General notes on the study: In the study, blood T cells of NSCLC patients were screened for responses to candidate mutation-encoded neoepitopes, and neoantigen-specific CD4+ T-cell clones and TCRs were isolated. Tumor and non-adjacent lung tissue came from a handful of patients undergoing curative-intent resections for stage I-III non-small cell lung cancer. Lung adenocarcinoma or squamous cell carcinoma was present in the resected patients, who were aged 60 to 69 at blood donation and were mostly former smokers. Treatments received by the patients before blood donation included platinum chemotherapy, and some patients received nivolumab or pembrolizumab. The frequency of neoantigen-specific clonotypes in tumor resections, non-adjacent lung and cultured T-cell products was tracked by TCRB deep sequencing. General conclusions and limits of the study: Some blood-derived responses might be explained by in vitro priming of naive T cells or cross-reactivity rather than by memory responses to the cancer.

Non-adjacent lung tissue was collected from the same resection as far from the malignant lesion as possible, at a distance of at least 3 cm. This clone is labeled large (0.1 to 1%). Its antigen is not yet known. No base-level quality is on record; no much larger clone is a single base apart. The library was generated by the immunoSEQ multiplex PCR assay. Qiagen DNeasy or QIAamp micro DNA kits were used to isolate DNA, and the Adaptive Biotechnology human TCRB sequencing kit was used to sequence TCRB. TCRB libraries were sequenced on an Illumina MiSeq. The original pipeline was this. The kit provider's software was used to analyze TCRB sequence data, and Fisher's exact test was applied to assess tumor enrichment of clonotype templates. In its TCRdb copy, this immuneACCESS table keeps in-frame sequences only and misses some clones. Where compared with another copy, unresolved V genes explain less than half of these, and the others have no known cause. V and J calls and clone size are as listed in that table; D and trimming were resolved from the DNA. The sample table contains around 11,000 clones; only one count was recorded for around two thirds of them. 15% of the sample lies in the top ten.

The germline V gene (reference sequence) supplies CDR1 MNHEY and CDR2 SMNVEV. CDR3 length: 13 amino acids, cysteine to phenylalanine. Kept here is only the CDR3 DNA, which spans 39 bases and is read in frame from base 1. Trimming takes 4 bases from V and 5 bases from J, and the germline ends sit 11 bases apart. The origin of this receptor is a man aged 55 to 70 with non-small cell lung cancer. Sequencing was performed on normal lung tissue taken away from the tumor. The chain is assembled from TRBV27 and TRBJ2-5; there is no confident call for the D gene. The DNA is TGTGCCAGCAGTTACTCTAGAATGGAGACCCAGTACTTC. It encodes CASSYSRMETQYF.